This TCR beta chain was identified during a study of blood T cells in healthy people across ages. Overall study results and limits: Greater diversity and more naive CD4+ cells were seen in long-lived donors than in aged donors.

The donors, healthy Caucasians from Russia, were aged about 6 to 95. As for this clonotype: Its antigen remains unknown.

The authors ran a second PCR of 7 to 11 cycles using a sample-barcoded 5' primer and a J-beta primer mix. Via MiXCR, TCRdb re-called the 5' RACE reads, giving one row per CDR3 protein. The repertoire includes around 1,800,000 distinct CDR3 sequences, about 39% of them detected once, and under 25% sits in the top ten. The V end lost 5 bases, the J end lost 6 bases, and 15 bases lay between the germline ends. This CDR3 region has 14 residues. The gene calls are TRBV12-3 or TRBV12-4 and TRBJ2-3, with no clear D. This clonotype originated in a human donor in good health. Sequenced sample: blood. As DNA, the CDR3 is TGTGCCAGCAGTGTATCCCCTGTTCGGGATACGCAGTATTTT. It translates to CASSVSPVRDTQYF.